The 9 T cell receptor beta chains reported below all come from one sample, sequenced in a study of blood T cells in healthy people across ages (dated by TCRdb to the mid-2010s). Libraries were made using 5' RACE. The sequencing machine was an Illumina HiSeq 2500. A second PCR of about 6 to 12 cycles was run with a J-beta primer mix and a sample-barcoded 5' primer. In TCRdb, the public reads were trimmed at Q25 with fastp and aligned with MiXCR, with productive beta chains retained. Entries that share a CDR3 protein sequence are merged under the most common genes and DNA. Across this sample there are over 1,300,000 distinct CDR3 sequences, with roughly 59% seen only once. Jointly, the top ten make up roughly 6.3% of the sample. Sequencing was carried out using blood. The receptors stem from a man between 18 and 35 years old in good health.

A few counts support this clonotype. V is TRBV6-6 and J is TRBJ1-6; 7 positions match TRBD1. This CDR3 is built from 15 residues. The V gene end was trimmed by 6 bases and the J gene end by 11 bases; junction bases not matched to a gene: 13. The germline V gene has CDR1 MNHNY and CDR2 SVGAGI (reference sequence). CDR3 bases: TGTGCCAGCAGAGGGACAGTCCACACCGGGGCACCCCTCCACTTT. The encoded protein is CASRGTVHTGAPLHF.

This clonotype was seen a few times. In nucleotides, the CDR3 is TGTGCCAGCACCAGCCCGGGAGTCCTCACAGATACGCAGTATTTT. This codes for CASTSPGVLTDTQYF. The rearrangement links TRBV7-2 to TRBJ2-3; a weak D match, TRBD2 (6 bases). V gave up 7 bases and J gave up 2 bases, with 16 bases separating them. This CDR3 comprises 15 residues. CDR1 SGHTA and CDR2 FQGNSA come from the germline V gene.

As regards this clonotype: Germline is not matched at one junction end, which may reflect a read error. V gene TRBV27 combines with J gene TRBJ2-1; 9 bases line up with TRBD2. Germline-derived CDR1 and CDR2 are MNHEY and SMNVEV (reference sequence). This CDR3 region has 16 residues. CDR3 coding DNA: TGTGCCAGCAGTTTAAGGGCAGCGGGAGGACGAAATGAGCGGTTCTTC. Residues: CASSLRAAGGRNERFF.

This clonotype was picked up a small number of times. This chain joins TRBV7-8 and TRBJ2-1; D possibly uses TRBD1 or TRBD2 (5 bases each). The CDR3 consists of 13 residues. Trimming took off 3 bases at V and 9 bases at J, with 12 bases between the two ends. Per the germline V gene, CDR1 is SGHVS and CDR2 is FQNEAQ. CDR3 region: CASSFSSGGEQFF. The CDR3 DNA reads TGTGCCAGCAGCTTCTCCTCTGGGGGTGAGCAGTTCTTC.

For the CDR3, the DNA is TGTGCCAGCAGCCGCAGCCGACTAGCGGTACAAGAGACCCAGTACTTC. As protein: CASSRSRLAVQETQYF. The J gene is TRBJ2-5, the V gene TRBV2; 9 positions agree with TRBD2. The trim removed 6 bases at V and 2 bases at J, leaving 10 bases unmatched. Germline V gene data show CDR1 as SNHLY and CDR2 as FYNNEI. This CDR3 has 16 amino acids.

This rearrangement joins TRBV9 to TRBJ2-1; D remains unclear. V lost 0 bases, J lost 4 bases, and 8 bases lay in between. The CDR3 covers 14 residues. Germline values: CDR1 SGDLS, CDR2 YYNGEE. Written as DNA, the CDR3 is TGTGCCAGCAGCGTAGAAACTCTTTACAATGAGCAGTTCTTC. It is translated as CASSVETLYNEQFF. Based on the CDR3 plus reference TRBV9 and TRBJ2-1, the full variable domain is DSGVTQTPKHLITATGQRVTLRCSPRSGDLSVYWYQQSLDQGLQFLIQYYNGEERAKGNILERFSAQQFPDLHSELNLSSLELGDSALYFCASSVETLYNEQFFGPGTRLTVL.

The CDR3 loop is CASSQVSSGRAPFGQYF. The CDR3 nucleotides are TGTGCCAGCAGCCAAGTTTCTAGCGGGAGGGCCCCCTTCGGGCAGTACTTC. V gene TRBV4-2 combines with J gene TRBJ2-5, with 12 bases identical to TRBD2. Germline CDR1 is LGHNA and CDR2 is YNFKEQ. CDR3 size: 17 residues. Trimming cost V 1 base and J 11 bases; bases outside gene matches: 14.

This chain uses TRBV5-1 with TRBJ2-7; D call uncertain. V was cut by 4 bases and J by 1 base, with 15 bases left in between. Germline V gives CDR1 SGHRS, CDR2 YFSETQ. The CDR3 length is 15 residues. The CDR3 DNA reads as TGCGCCAGCAGCGCTGCCGACTCCCTGTCCTACGAGCAGTACTTC. This sequence encodes CASSAADSLSYEQYF.

J is TRBJ1-4 and V is TRBV6-2 or TRBV6-3; TRBD1 aligns across 9 bases. Germline loops: CDR1 MNHEY, CDR2 SVGEGT. Trimming cost V 4 bases and J 5 bases; bases outside gene matches: 8. The CDR3 totals 16 residues. CDR3 in DNA: TGTGCCAGCAGTTTGATCGGGACAGGGCCGAATGAAAAACTGTTTTTT. This sequence encodes CASSLIGTGPNEKLFF.